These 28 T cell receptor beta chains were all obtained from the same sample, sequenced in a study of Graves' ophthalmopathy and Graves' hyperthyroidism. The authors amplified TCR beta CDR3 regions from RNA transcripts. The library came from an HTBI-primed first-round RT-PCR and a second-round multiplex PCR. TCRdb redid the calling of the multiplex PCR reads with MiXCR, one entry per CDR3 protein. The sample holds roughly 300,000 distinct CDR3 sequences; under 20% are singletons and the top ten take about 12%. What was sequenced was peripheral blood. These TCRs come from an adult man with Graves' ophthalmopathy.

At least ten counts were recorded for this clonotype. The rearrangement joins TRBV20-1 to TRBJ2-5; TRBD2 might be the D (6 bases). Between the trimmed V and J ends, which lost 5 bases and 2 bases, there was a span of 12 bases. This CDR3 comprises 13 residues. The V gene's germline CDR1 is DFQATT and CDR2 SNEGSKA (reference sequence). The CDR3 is CSAPRETQETQYF. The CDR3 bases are TGCAGTGCTCCCCGGGAGACACAAGAGACCCAGTACTTC.

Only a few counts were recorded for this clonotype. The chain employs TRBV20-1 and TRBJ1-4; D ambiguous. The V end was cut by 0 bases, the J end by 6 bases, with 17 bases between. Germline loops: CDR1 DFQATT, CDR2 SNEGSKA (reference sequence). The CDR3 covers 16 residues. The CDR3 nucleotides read TGCAGTGCTAGAGATAAGGAGAGACATTCGGATGAAAAACTGTTTTTT. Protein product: CSARDKERHSDEKLFF.

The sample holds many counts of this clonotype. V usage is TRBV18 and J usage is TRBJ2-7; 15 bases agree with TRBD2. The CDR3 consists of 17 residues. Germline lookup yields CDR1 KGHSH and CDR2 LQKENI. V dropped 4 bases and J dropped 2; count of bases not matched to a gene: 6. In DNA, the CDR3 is TGTGCCAGCTCACTGGGGACTAGCGGGAGGCCTACCTACGAGCAGTACTTC. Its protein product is CASSLGTSGRPTYEQYF.

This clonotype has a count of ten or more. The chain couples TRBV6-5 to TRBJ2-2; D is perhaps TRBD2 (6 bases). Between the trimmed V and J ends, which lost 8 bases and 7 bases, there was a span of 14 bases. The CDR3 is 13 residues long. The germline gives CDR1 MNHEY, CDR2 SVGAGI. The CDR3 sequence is CASGPPAGGELFF. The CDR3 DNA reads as TGTGCCAGCGGCCCCCCAGCGGGCGGGGAGCTGTTTTTT.

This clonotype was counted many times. The CDR3 nucleotides read TGCAGTGCTAGACAGTTAGCTAACTATGGCTACACCTTC. Translated: CSARQLANYGYTF. This chain uses TRBV20-1 with TRBJ1-2; D gene unclear. The CDR3 consists of 13 residues. Germline V gene data show CDR1 as DFQATT and CDR2 as SNEGSKA (reference sequence). V shed 2 bases and J shed 0 bases, with 7 bases lying between them.

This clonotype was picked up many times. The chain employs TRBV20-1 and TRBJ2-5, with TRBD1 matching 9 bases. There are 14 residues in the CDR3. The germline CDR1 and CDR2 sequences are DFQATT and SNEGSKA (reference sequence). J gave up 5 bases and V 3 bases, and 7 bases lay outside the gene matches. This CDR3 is CSASTGGFTETQYF. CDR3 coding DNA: TGCAGTGCTAGTACAGGGGGCTTTACTGAGACCCAGTACTTC.

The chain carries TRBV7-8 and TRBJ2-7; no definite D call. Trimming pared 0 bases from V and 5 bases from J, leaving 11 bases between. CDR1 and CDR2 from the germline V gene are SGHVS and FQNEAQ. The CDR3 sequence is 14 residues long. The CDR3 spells CASSLAYGYHEQYF. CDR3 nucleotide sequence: TGTGCCAGCAGCTTAGCTTACGGATACCACGAGCAGTACTTC. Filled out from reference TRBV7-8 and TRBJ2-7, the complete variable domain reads GAGVSQSPRYKVAKRGQDVALRCDPISGHVSLFWYQQALGQGPEFLTYFQNEAQLDKSGLPSDRFFAERPEGSVSTLKIQRTQQEDSAVYLCASSLAYGYHEQYFGPGTRLTVT.

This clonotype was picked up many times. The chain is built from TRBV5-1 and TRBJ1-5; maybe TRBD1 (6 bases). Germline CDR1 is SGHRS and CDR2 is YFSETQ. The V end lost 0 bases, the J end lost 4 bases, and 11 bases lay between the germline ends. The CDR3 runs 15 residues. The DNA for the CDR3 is TGCGCCAGCAGCTTGGCCCCGGGGGCAAATCAGCCCCAGCATTTT. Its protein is CASSLAPGANQPQHF.

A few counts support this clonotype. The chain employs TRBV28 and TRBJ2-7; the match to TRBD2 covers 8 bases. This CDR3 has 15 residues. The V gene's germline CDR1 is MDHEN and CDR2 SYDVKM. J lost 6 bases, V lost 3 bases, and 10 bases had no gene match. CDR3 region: CASSLVGLVRGEQYF. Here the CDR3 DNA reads TGTGCCAGCAGTTTGGTGGGACTAGTTCGGGGCGAGCAGTACTTC.

CDR3 DNA sequence: TGCAGTGCTACGACAGGGCATAATTCACCCCTCCACTTT. This encodes CSATTGHNSPLHF. The chain couples TRBV20-1 to TRBJ1-6, with 7 bases aligning to TRBD1. The CDR3 has 13 residues. Per germline, CDR1 DFQATT and CDR2 SNEGSKA (reference sequence). With 4 bases clipped from V and 5 bases from J, the junction kept 2 bases outside the gene matches.

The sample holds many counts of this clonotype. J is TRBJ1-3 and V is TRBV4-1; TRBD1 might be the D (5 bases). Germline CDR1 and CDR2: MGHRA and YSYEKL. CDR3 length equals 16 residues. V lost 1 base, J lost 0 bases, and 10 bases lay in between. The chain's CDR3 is CASSQVGGSSGNTIYF. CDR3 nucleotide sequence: TGCGCCAGCAGCCAAGTGGGGGGGAGCTCTGGAAACACCATATATTTT.

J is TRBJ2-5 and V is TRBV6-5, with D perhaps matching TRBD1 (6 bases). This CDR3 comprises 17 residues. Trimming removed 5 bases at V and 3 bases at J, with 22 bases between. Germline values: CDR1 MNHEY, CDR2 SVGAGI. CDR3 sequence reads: CASSNLPRTEVKETQYF. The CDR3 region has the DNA TGTGCCAGCAGTAACCTTCCTAGGACAGAGGTGAAAGAGACCCAGTACTTC.

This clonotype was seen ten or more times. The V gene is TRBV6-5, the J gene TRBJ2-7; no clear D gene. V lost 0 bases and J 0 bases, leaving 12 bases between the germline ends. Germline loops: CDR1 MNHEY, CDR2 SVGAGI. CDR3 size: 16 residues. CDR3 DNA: TGTGCCAGCAGTTACTCGGCCCTGCCGTTCTCCTACGAGCAGTACTTC. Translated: CASSYSALPFSYEQYF.

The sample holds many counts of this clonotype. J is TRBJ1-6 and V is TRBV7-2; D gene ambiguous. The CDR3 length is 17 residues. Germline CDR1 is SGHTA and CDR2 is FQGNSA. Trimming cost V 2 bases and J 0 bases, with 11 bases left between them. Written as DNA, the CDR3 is TGTGCCAGCAGCTTACGCTCGACCGGCTCCTATAATTCACCCCTCCACTTT. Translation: CASSLRSTGSYNSPLHF.

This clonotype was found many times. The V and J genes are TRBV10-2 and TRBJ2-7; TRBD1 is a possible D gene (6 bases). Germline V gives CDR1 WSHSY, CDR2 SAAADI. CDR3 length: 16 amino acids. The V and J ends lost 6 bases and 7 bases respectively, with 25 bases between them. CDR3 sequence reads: CASRDGDTVPPGEQYF. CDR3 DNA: TGCGCCAGCAGGGATGGGGACACGGTCCCCCCAGGGGAGCAGTACTTC.

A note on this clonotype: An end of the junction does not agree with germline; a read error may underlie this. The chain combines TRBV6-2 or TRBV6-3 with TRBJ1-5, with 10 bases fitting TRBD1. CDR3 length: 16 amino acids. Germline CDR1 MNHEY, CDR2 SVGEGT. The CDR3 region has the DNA TGTGCCAGCACCAAAGGTCGGGACAGGGGTAGTCAGCCCCATCATTTT. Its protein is CASTKGRDRGSQPHHF.

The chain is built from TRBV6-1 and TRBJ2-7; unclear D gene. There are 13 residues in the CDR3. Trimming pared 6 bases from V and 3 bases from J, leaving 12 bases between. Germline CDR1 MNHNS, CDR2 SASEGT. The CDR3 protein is CASRKHKSYEQYF. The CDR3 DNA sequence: TGTGCCAGCAGAAAACACAAGAGCTACGAGCAGTACTTC.

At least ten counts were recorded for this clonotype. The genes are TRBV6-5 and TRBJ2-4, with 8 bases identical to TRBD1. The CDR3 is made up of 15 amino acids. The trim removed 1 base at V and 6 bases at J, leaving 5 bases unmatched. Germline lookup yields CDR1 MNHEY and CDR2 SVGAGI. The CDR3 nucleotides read TGTGCCAGCAGTTACTTTGGACAGGGAGGAAACATTCAGTACTTC. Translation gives CASSYFGQGGNIQYF.

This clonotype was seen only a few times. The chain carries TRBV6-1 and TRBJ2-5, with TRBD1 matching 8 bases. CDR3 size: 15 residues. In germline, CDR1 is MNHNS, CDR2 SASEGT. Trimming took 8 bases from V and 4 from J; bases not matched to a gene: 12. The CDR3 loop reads CASSPLGQGRETQYF. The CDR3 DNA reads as TGTGCCAGCTCCCCCCTTGGACAGGGTCGAGAGACCCAGTACTTC.

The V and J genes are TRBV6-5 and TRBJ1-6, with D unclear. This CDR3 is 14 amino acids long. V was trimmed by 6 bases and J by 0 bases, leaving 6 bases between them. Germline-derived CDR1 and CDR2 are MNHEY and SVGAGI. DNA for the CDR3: TGTGCCAGCAGACTCGGCTCCTATAATTCACCCCTCCACTTT. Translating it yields CASRLGSYNSPLHF.

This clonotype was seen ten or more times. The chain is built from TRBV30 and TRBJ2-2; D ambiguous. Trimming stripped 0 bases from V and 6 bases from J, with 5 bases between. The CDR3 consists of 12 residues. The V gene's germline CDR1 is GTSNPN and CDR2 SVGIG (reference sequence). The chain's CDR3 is CAWSVQPGELFF. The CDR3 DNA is TGTGCCTGGAGTGTCCAGCCCGGGGAGCTGTTTTTT.

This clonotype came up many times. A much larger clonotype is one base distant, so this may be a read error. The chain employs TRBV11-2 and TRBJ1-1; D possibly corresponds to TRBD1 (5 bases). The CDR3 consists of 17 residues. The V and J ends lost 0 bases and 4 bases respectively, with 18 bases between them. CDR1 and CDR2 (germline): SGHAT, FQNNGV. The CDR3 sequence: CASSLDLQETESTEAFF. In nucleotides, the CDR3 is TGTGCCAGCAGCTTAGACCTACAAGAGACAGAAAGCACTGAAGCTTTCTTT.

The CDR3 DNA follows: TGTGCCAGCAGTTTATCTTTCGTGGAGACCCAGTACTTC. Amino acid sequence: CASSLSFVETQYF. The genes are TRBV27 and TRBJ2-5; D not certain. Germline lookup yields CDR1 MNHEY and CDR2 SMNVEV (reference sequence). The CDR3 consists of 13 residues. Trimming shortened V by 0 bases and J by 5 bases, and 7 bases separated the two germline ends.

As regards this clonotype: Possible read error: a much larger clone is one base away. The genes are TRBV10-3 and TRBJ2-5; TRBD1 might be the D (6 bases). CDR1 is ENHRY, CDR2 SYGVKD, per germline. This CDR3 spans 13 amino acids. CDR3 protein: CAISRTDQETLYF. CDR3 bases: TGTGCCATCAGCCGGACAGACCAAGAGACCCTGTACTTC.

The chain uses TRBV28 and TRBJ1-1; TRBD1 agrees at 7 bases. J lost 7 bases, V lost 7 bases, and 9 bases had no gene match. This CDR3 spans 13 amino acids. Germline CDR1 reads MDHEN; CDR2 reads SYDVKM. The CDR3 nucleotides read TGTGCCAGCACCGACGGGACAGTCGGTGAAGCTTTCTTT. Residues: CASTDGTVGEAFF.

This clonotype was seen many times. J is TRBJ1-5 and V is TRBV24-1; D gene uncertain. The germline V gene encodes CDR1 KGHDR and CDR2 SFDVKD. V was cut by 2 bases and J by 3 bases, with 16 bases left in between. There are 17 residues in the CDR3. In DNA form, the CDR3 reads TGTGCCACCAGTGATTCCCGCCGGCCGGGGATCAATCAGCCCCAGCATTTT. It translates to CATSDSRRPGINQPQHF.

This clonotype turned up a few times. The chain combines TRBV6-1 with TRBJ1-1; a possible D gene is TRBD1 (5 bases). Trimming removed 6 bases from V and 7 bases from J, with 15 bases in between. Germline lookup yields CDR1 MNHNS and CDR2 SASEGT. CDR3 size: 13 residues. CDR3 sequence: CASRRDRLFEAFF. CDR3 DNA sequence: TGTGCCAGCAGGAGGGACCGACTCTTTGAAGCTTTCTTT.

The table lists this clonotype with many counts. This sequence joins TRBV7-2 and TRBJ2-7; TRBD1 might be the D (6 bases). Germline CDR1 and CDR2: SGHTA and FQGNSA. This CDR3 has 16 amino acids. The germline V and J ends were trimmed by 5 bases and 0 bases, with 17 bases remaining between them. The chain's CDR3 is CASSIGGWTSSYEQYF. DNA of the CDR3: TGTGCCAGCAGCATAGGGGGTTGGACGAGCTCCTACGAGCAGTACTTC.